This T cell receptor (beta chain) emerged from a study of immune characterization of retroperitoneal liposarcoma. By sample share, this clonotype is medium-sized. CDR1 is SGHTA and CDR2 is FQGNSA in the germline V gene. The CDR3 is made up of 11 amino acids. TCRdb processed the PCR reads anew with MiXCR; each CDR3 protein has one entry. The top ten hold roughly a quarter of the sample, which has some 10,000 distinct CDR3 sequences, over 35% seen once. The TCR originated in a male donor with retroperitoneal liposarcoma. The chain uses TRBV7-2 and TRBJ2-1; the D is unclear. The J call is in doubt because the DNA end fits TRBJ2-7 better. Sequences were obtained from tumor tissue. The CDR3 sequence: CASRRAYEQYF. The DNA for the CDR3 is TGTGCCAGCAGGCGAGCCTACGAGCAGTACTTC.